Below, 8 T cell receptor beta chains from the same sample are listed, as sequenced in a study of T cells in Graves' hyperthyroidism and ophthalmopathy. Amplified TCR beta CDR3 regions derived from RNA transcripts. Initially, a first-round RT-PCR of the TCR CDR3 employed the HTBI primer set. TCRdb called the multiplex PCR reads again in MiXCR, with one record for every CDR3 protein. The sample comprises hundreds of thousands of distinct CDR3 sequences, just over 35% of which are singletons, and roughly 30% rests with the top ten. Sequencing was done on a sample of blood. The receptors originated from a woman between 40 and 50 years old with Graves' hyperthyroidism.

This clonotype appeared many times. The rearrangement joins TRBV29-1 to TRBJ1-1, with D unresolved. Trimming pared 5 bases from V and 5 bases from J, leaving 6 bases between. CDR3 length equals 10 residues. The germline gives CDR1 SQVTM, CDR2 ANQGSEA. The CDR3 DNA follows: TGCAGCGTTAAGGTAACTGAAGCTTTCTTT. Its protein product is CSVKVTEAFF.

This clonotype was observed a handful of times. CDR3 sequence: CASSPTGGTETQYF. CDR3 in DNA: TGTGCCAGCAGTCCGACAGGGGGAACGGAGACCCAGTACTTC. The gene calls are TRBV12-3 or TRBV12-4 and TRBJ2-5; 9 bases agree with TRBD1. CDR3 length equals 14 residues. J gave up 5 bases and V 5 bases, and 6 bases lay outside the gene matches.

The J gene is TRBJ1-1, the V gene TRBV19; 7 positions agree with TRBD1. The J segment lost 8 bases and the V segment lost 3 bases, leaving 9 bases of the junction unmatched. Germline V gene data show CDR1 as LNHDA and CDR2 as SQIVND (reference sequence). The CDR3 sequence is 14 residues long. CDR3 sequence (DNA): TGTGCCAGTAGTATCCCTAGAGGGACAGCCGAAGCTTTCTTT. Its translation is CASSIPRGTAEAFF.

This clonotype was observed at least ten times. V gene TRBV29-1 combines with J gene TRBJ2-7, with 7 bases lining up with TRBD2. Trimming at V came to 7 bases and at J to 3 bases, leaving 9 bases not matched to a gene. From germline, CDR1 is SQVTM and CDR2 ANQGSEA. The CDR3 has 13 residues. CDR3 loop: CSAVPGGDYEQYF. The CDR3 nucleotides are TGCAGCGCGGTACCGGGGGGAGACTACGAGCAGTACTTC.

This clonotype has ten or more counts. The genes are TRBV7-2 and TRBJ2-5, with D unresolved. V was trimmed by 5 bases and J by 9 bases, leaving 10 bases between them. The CDR3 runs 11 residues. CDR1 SGHTA and CDR2 FQGNSA come from the germline V gene. The CDR3 bases are TGTGCCAGCAGCGAGAAGACGGCCCAGTACTTC. It translates to CASSEKTAQYF.

The V call is TRBV10-3, the J call TRBJ2-7; 13 bases align to TRBD2. With V trimmed by 5 bases and J by 3 bases, 1 base remained unmatched. CDR3 length: 14 amino acids. The V gene's germline CDR1 is ENHRY and CDR2 SYGVKD. The CDR3 reads CAISRTSGSYEQYF. The DNA for the CDR3 is TGTGCCATCAGTCGGACTAGCGGGAGCTACGAGCAGTACTTC.

The chain joins TRBV5-1 to TRBJ2-2, with TRBD2 as a possible D gene (6 bases). V was clipped by 4 bases and J by 6 bases, with 10 bases between them. Germline CDR1 SGHRS, CDR2 YFSETQ. The CDR3 has 13 residues. CDR3 sequence: CASSRTSPGELFF. The DNA of the CDR3 is TGCGCCAGCAGCCGAACTAGCCCCGGGGAGCTGTTTTTT.

This clonotype was detected ten times or more. The V and J genes are TRBV10-3 and TRBJ1-5; D possibly corresponds to TRBD1 (6 bases). The CDR3 spans 16 residues. V was cut by 0 bases and J by 9 bases, with 18 bases left in between. CDR1 ENHRY and CDR2 SYGVKD come from the germline V gene. The CDR3 loop reads CAISESGQPPGGPQHF. CDR3 in DNA: TGTGCCATCAGTGAGTCCGGACAGCCCCCGGGTGGGCCCCAGCATTTT.